The rows below give T cell receptor beta chains drawn from one sample of a study of cytomegalovirus exposure and HLA in healthy donors. Profiled with immunoSEQ multiplex PCR; TCRdb holds only in-frame clones, not every one. The profile shows about 170,000 clones, about 85% of them singletons. The sequenced sample was PBMCs. The receptor set was obtained from a boy between 2 and 10 years old in good health and CMV-seronegative. The CDR3 runs from the conserved cysteine through the conserved F or W. The D gene is left open where the match is weak. Size is stated for part of the rows, as once, few or many counts, or as a class when the clone is expanded.

J gene | clone size | V gene | D gene | CDR3 protein | CDR3 DNA
TRBJ2-7 | NA | TRBV6-1 | NA | CASSERGYEQYF | TGTGCCAGCAGTGAAAGGGGCTACGAGCAGTACTTC
TRBJ1-1 | NA | TRBV15 | NA | CATSRDPQISREGNTEAFF | TGTGCCACCAGCAGAGATCCCCAAATAAGCAGGGAGGGAAACACTGAAGCTTTCTTT
TRBJ1-2 | NA | TRBV10-3 | TRBD1 | CAITARGQGASGYTF | TGTGCCATCACGGCCCGGGGACAGGGGGCATCTGGCTACACCTTC
TRBJ1-2 | NA | TRBV19 | TRBD1 | CASSIALPDRESYGYTF | TGTGCCAGTAGTATAGCCCTTCCGGACAGGGAGAGCTATGGCTACACCTTC
TRBJ1-5 | NA | TRBV6-5 | TRBD1 | CASSYSGTANQPQHF | TGTGCCAGCAGTTACTCGGGGACAGCTAATCAGCCCCAGCATTTT
TRBJ2-1 | NA | TRBV27 | TRBD1 | CASRRAGQEKYNEQFF | TGTGCCAGCAGGAGGGCGGGACAGGAGAAATACAATGAGCAGTTCTTC
TRBJ2-3 | once | TRBV7-2 | TRBD2 | CASSLLAGGGDTQYF | TGTGCCAGCAGCTTACTAGCGGGAGGGGGGGATACGCAGTATTTT
TRBJ1-1 | NA | TRBV7-8 | TRBD1 | CASSLVTGQGAWAFF | TGTGCCAGCAGCTTAGTAACGGGACAGGGGGCATGGGCTTTCTTT
TRBJ1-1 | NA | TRBV6-5 | NA | CASSYNKNTEAFF | TGTGCCAGCAGTTACAACAAGAACACTGAAGCTTTCTTT
TRBJ1-3 | NA | TRBV28 | NA | CASSLLQGTAGNTIYF | TGTGCCAGCAGCCTCCTACAGGGAACCGCTGGAAACACCATATATTTT
TRBJ2-7 | NA | TRBV27 | TRBD2 | CASSLDLAGSEQYF | TGTGCCAGCAGTTTAGACCTAGCGGGATCGGAGCAGTACTTC
TRBJ2-3 | NA | TRBV5-1 | TRBD2 | CASSLRSSGPDTQYF | TGCGCCAGCAGCTTGAGGTCTAGCGGGCCAGATACGCAGTATTTT
TRBJ2-1 | NA | TRBV18 | TRBD2 | CASSPSGTSGVYNEQFF | TGTGCCAGCTCACCCTCCGGGACTAGCGGAGTCTACAATGAGCAGTTCTTC
TRBJ1-6 | NA | TRBV27 | TRBD1 | CASGGQGSSFYNSPLHF | TGTGCCAGCGGGGGACAGGGGAGCTCCTTCTACAATTCACCCCTCCACTTT
TRBJ2-1 | NA | TRBV7-2 | NA | CASSLDGSSYNEQFF | TGTGCCAGCAGCTTAGACGGGAGCTCCTACAATGAGCAGTTCTTC
TRBJ1-2 | NA | TRBV5-4 | NA | CATHLNYGYTF | TGTGCCACACACCTTAACTATGGCTACACCTTC
TRBJ1-5 | NA | TRBV6-1 | NA | CASSPRAGGGQPQHF | TGTGCCAGCAGCCCCAGGGCGGGGGGGGGTCAGCCCCAGCATTTT
TRBJ2-5 | NA | TRBV7-2 | NA | CASSLGSWRREETQYF | TGTGCCAGCAGCTTAGGGTCGTGGCGGAGAGAAGAGACCCAGTACTTC
TRBJ1-1 | NA | TRBV5-1 | NA | CASSYGGGSGLNTEAFF | TGCGCCAGCAGCTATGGGGGGGGGTCAGGGCTCAACACTGAAGCTTTCTTT
TRBJ1-2 | NA | TRBV7-9 | NA | CASSLDSYGYTF | TGTGCCAGCAGCTTAGACAGCTATGGCTACACCTTC
TRBJ2-1 | NA | TRBV5-8 | TRBD1 | CASSFGTGSSYNEQFF | TGTGCCAGCAGCTTTGGGACAGGGAGCTCCTACAATGAGCAGTTCTTC
TRBJ2-5 | once | TRBV5-4 | NA | CASSLDLVGSETQYF | TGTGCCAGCAGCTTGGATTTGGTCGGGAGCGAGACCCAGTACTTC
TRBJ1-6 | NA | TRBV30 | NA | CAWSAGLPGSSYNSPLHF | TGTGCCTGGAGCGCTGGCCTCCCTGGCAGCTCCTATAATTCACCCCTCCACTTT
TRBJ1-1 | NA | TRBV10-3 | TRBD1 | CAITINAGQGDTEAFF | TGTGCCATCACTATTAACGCCGGACAGGGAGACACTGAAGCTTTCTTT
TRBJ1-4 | NA | TRBV15 | TRBD1 | CATSRGAGTGGEKLFF | TGTGCCACCAGCAGAGGAGCCGGGACAGGGGGTGAAAAACTGTTTTTT
TRBJ1-1 | once | TRBV5-1 | NA | CASSFGGYTEAFF | TGCGCCAGCAGCTTTGGCGGATACACTGAAGCTTTCTTT
TRBJ2-2 | NA | TRBV6-4 | TRBD2 | CASKAGGNTGELFF | TGTGCCAGCAAAGCGGGAGGGAACACCGGGGAGCTGTTTTTT
TRBJ1-1 | NA | TRBV27 | NA | CASSILASGTPLATEAFF | TGTGCCAGCAGTATACTCGCTTCCGGGACACCACTCGCCACTGAAGCTTTCTTT